Listed below are T cell receptor beta chains from one sample, sequenced in a study of technical replicates of blood from a handful of donors. The method was immunoSEQ multiplex PCR; TCRdb's version includes in-frame clones alone and lacks a portion of them. The sample consists of about 97,000 clones, 96% of them appearing once. Source material: T cells isolated from PBMCs. Every receptor here comes from a human donor in good health. Each CDR3 is given with its conserved first and last residue. Each record gives: V gene, D gene, clone size, J gene, CDR3 length, CDR3 DNA, CDR3 protein. The D gene is left open where the match is weak. Size is omitted from some rows. Given values are once, few, many or a class for expanded clones.

>TRBV5-4|NA|NA|TRBJ1-2|15
TGTGCCAGCAGCTTGGACGCGTGGGCACAGAATGGCTACACCTTC
CASSLDAWAQNGYTF
>TRBV4-2|TRBD2|NA|TRBJ2-7|15
TGTGCCAGCAGCCAAAATCTAGCGGGAGTCTACGAGCAGTACTTC
CASSQNLAGVYEQYF
>TRBV27|NA|NA|TRBJ2-7|13
TGTGCCAGCAGTTTAGGCTCCCAGGGCGAGCAGTACTTC
CASSLGSQGEQYF
>TRBV28|NA|NA|TRBJ2-7|15
TGTGCCAGCAATCTGTCGGGGGGCGCCAATCCCGAGCAGTACTTC
CASNLSGGANPEQYF
>TRBV6-5|TRBD1|NA|TRBJ2-7|14
TGTGCCAGCAGTGGGGGACAGGGGAACTACGAGCAGTACTTC
CASSGGQGNYEQYF
>TRBV28|NA|once|TRBJ2-3|16
TGTGCCAGCAGTGCGAGGGAGGAAAGCTTCACAGATACGCAGTATTTT
CASSAREESFTDTQYF
>TRBV18|NA|NA|TRBJ2-1|13
TGTGCCAGCTCATTGCGGTCCGACAATGAGCAGTTCTTC
CASSLRSDNEQFF
>TRBV27|TRBD2|NA|TRBJ2-1|16
TGTGCCAGCAGTTTTTGGGGGGAGGGCCACTACAATGAGCAGTTCTTC
CASSFWGEGHYNEQFF
>TRBV2|NA|NA|TRBJ1-1|15
TGTGCCAGCAGTGAATTGGACTTACGGGTGTCGGAAGCTTTCTTT
CASSELDLRVSEAFF
>TRBV7-8|TRBD2|NA|TRBJ2-7|13
TGTGCCAGCAGCTTGGGGGAGGGCGACGAGCAGTACTTC
CASSLGEGDEQYF
>TRBV4-3|TRBD1|NA|TRBJ2-1|15
TGCGCCAGCAGCCGAAACAGGGGCTCATACAATGAGCAGTTCTTC
CASSRNRGSYNEQFF
>TRBV7-2|NA|NA|TRBJ2-4|15
TGTGCCAGCAGCCCATCCGGGAGCGAGGGGTACATTCAGTACTTC
CASSPSGSEGYIQYF
>TRBV27|TRBD1|NA|TRBJ2-2|15
TGTGCCAGCAGTTTTCGACAGGGGTACACCGGGGAGCTGTTTTTT
CASSFRQGYTGELFF
>TRBV6-1|TRBD2|few|TRBJ2-3|14
TGTGCCAGCAGTCCTACTAGCGGGACCGGTACGCAGTATTTT
CASSPTSGTGTQYF
>TRBV4-2|TRBD2|NA|TRBJ2-1|18
TGTGCCAGCAGCCAAGGCAGACTAGCGGGAGCTTGGTACAATGAGCAGTTCTTC
CASSQGRLAGAWYNEQFF
>TRBV4-1|TRBD2|NA|TRBJ2-2|17
TGCGCCAGCAGCCAAGATAGGCGCGGGAGGTATACCGGGGAGCTGTTTTTT
CASSQDRRGRYTGELFF
>TRBV6-5|TRBD2|NA|TRBJ2-7|16
TGTGCCAGCAGTTCCCCCGCGGCCCGGGGGGGCGACGAGCAGTACTTC
CASSSPAARGGDEQYF
>TRBV27|TRBD2|NA|TRBJ2-1|16
TGTGCCAGCAGTGGGGACGTGGCTAGCGGTTACAATGAGCAGTTCTTC
CASSGDVASGYNEQFF
>TRBV27|NA|NA|TRBJ2-7|15
TGTGCCAGCAGTCTGATCAGGGGGGCCCAGGGGGAGCAGTACTTC
CASSLIRGAQGEQYF
>TRBV4-1|NA|NA|TRBJ1-2|15
TGCGCCAGCACCCACCCGGGAGGGGGGATATGGGGCTACACCTTC
CASTHPGGGIWGYTF
>TRBV30|TRBD2|NA|TRBJ2-2|16
TGTGCCTGGAGTGCTACTCTAGCGGGAGGCACCGGGGAGCTGTTTTTT
CAWSATLAGGTGELFF
>TRBV4-3|TRBD2|NA|TRBJ2-7|14
TGCGCCAGCAGCCAGGTACCGAGGGAGGGCGAGCAGTACTTC
CASSQVPREGEQYF
>TRBV19|TRBD2|NA|TRBJ2-1|13
TGTGCCAGTAACAGCGGGGGAAACAATGAGCAGTTCTTC
CASNSGGNNEQFF
>TRBV7-7|NA|NA|TRBJ2-5|14
TGTGCCAGCAGCTACGGTCTGTACCAAGAGACCCAGTACTTC
CASSYGLYQETQYF
>TRBV6-1|TRBD1|NA|TRBJ2-7|15
TGTGCCAGCAGTGAAGGGACAGGGGGCCAATACGAGCAGTACTTC
CASSEGTGGQYEQYF
>TRBV10-3|TRBD1|NA|TRBJ2-5|16
TGTGCCATCAGGGGCCAAGAGACAGGGGGTCTAGAGACCCAGTACTTC
CAIRGQETGGLETQYF
>TRBV15|NA|once|TRBJ2-7|14
TGTGCCACCAGCTGGTCGGACAGCTCCTACGAGCAGTACTTC
CATSWSDSSYEQYF
>TRBV9|NA|NA|TRBJ2-7|14
TGTGCCAGCAGCGCCAAGCTAGCGACGGGGGAGCAGTACTTC
CASSAKLATGEQYF
>TRBV30|NA|NA|TRBJ2-2|14
TGTGCCTGGAGGGTAGGGGTTTCGTCCGGGGAGCTGTTTTTT
CAWRVGVSSGELFF
>TRBV19|NA|NA|TRBJ1-5|13
TGTGCCAGTAGTGAGGGAGGAGGGCAGCCCCAGCATTTT
CASSEGGGQPQHF
>TRBV27|NA|few|TRBJ1-5|16
TGTGCCAGCAGTTCACCGACTGGCGGTGGCAATCAGCCCCAGCATTTT
CASSSPTGGGNQPQHF
>TRBV30|TRBD2|medium-sized|TRBJ2-2|15
TGTGCCCGACCCGGAGGGGAGGGTGATGGCGGGGAGCTGTTTTTT
CARPGGEGDGGELFF
>TRBV5-4|NA|NA|TRBJ2-7|13
TGTGCCAGCAGCTTGGGAGGGCAAGACGAGCAGTACTTC
CASSLGGQDEQYF
>TRBV4-3|NA|NA|TRBJ1-1|15
TGCGCCAGCAGCCAAGAATCGGGGGTGAACACTGAAGCTTTCTTT
CASSQESGVNTEAFF
>TRBV6-4|NA|NA|TRBJ1-3|17
TGTGCCAGCAGTGACTACGGGACATTGAGCTCTGGAAACACCATATATTTT
CASSDYGTLSSGNTIYF
>TRBV7-6|TRBD1|NA|TRBJ1-1|14
TGTGCCAGCAGCTCAGGGGGGCCTGGGACTGAAGCTTTCTTT
CASSSGGPGTEAFF
>TRBV2|TRBD2|NA|TRBJ2-1|16
TGTGCCAGCCAGGGACTAACACGAATGATTTACAATGAGCAGTTCTTC
CASQGLTRMIYNEQFF
>TRBV19|TRBD1|NA|TRBJ1-5|16
TGTGCCAGTAGTAGAACGGACAGGGGGCCGGTTCAGCCCCAGCATTTT
CASSRTDRGPVQPQHF
>TRBV7-9|TRBD2|NA|TRBJ2-1|17
TGTGCCAGCAGCTTGGGACTAGCGCATAGCTCCTACAATGAGCAGTTCTTC
CASSLGLAHSSYNEQFF
>TRBV19|NA|NA|TRBJ2-1|16
TGTGCCAGTAGTATGCCTGGACACAGCTCCTACAATGAGCAGTTCTTC
CASSMPGHSSYNEQFF
>TRBV19|NA|few|TRBJ2-1|13
TGTGCCAGTAACAGCGGCACCTACAATGAGCAGTTCTTC
CASNSGTYNEQFF
>TRBV28|TRBD2|NA|TRBJ2-7|15
TGTGCCAGCAGTTTTTCGGTAGCGGGAGCTTACGAGCAGTACTTC
CASSFSVAGAYEQYF
>TRBV11-3|NA|NA|TRBJ2-3|16
TGTGCCAGCAGCTTATCTAGAGGACCGAGGGCGGATACGCAGTATTTT
CASSLSRGPRADTQYF
>TRBV11-2|TRBD2|NA|TRBJ2-2|16
TGTGCCAGCGGCTTACTAGCGGGAGGTACCACCGGGGAGCTGTTTTTT
CASGLLAGGTTGELFF
>TRBV28|NA|NA|TRBJ2-5|12
TGTGCCAGCATAGGAGGGCAAGAGACCCAGTACTTC
CASIGGQETQYF
>TRBV6-1|TRBD2|NA|TRBJ2-3|14
TGTGCCAGCAGTGAAAGGACTAGAGGGGATACGCAGTATTTT
CASSERTRGDTQYF
>TRBV9|TRBD1|NA|TRBJ2-7|18
TGTGCCAGCAGCGTGTCGCAAGTCCGGGACAGTAACTCCTACGAGCAGTACTTC
CASSVSQVRDSNSYEQYF
>TRBV10-1|TRBD2|NA|TRBJ2-1|22
TGCGCCAGCAGTGTTTTTGTTTTGGCGGTAGCGGGAGGTAATAGCTCCTACAATGAGCAGTTCTTC
CASSVFVLAVAGGNSSYNEQFF
>TRBV6-1|NA|NA|TRBJ1-3|15
TGTGCCAGCAGTGAGTTCCTATACTCTGGAAACACCATATATTTT
CASSEFLYSGNTIYF
>TRBV5-6|TRBD1|NA|TRBJ1-4|16
TGTGCCAGCAGAGAAGGGGGCGGACTTTCCAATGAAAAACTGTTTTTT
CASREGGGLSNEKLFF
>TRBV18|NA|NA|TRBJ1-3|16
TGTGCCAGCTCACCAGGCAGCGCTTACTCTGGAAACACCATATATTTT
CASSPGSAYSGNTIYF
>TRBV29-1|NA|NA|TRBJ1-5|12
TGCAGCGTTGCCGAGGGGGATCAGCCCCAGCATTTT
CSVAEGDQPQHF